A selection of T cell receptor beta chains follows, all from one sample in a study of control samples from healthy donors and cancer patients. Profiled with immunoSEQ multiplex PCR; TCRdb holds only in-frame clones, not every one. The table records roughly 160,000 clones, around 88% of them present only once. The sample taken for sequencing was blood. These TCRs come from a woman in her twenties or thirties in good health. Both conserved end residues are part of each CDR3. D genes are given only for firm matches. A row's size may be missing; if present it is once, few, many or a size class.

J,size,V,D,DNA,CDR3
TRBJ1-5,NA,TRBV11-2,NA,TGTGCCAGCAGCTTAGTTTTCGGGGATCAGCCCCAGCATTTT,CASSLVFGDQPQHF
TRBJ1-1,NA,TRBV24-1,NA,TGTGCCACCAGTGATCCAACTCGAGGAGCTTTCTTT,CATSDPTRGAFF
TRBJ2-3,NA,TRBV4-1,NA,TGCGCCAGCAGCCAGTCCAGGGGACGTAGCACAGATACGCAGTATTTT,CASSQSRGRSTDTQYF
TRBJ2-1,NA,TRBV3-1/TRBV3-2,TRBD2,TGTGCCAGCAGCTCATGGACTAGCGGGGGGGTAAATGAGCAGTTCTTC,CASSSWTSGGVNEQFF
TRBJ1-6,NA,TRBV7-8,TRBD1,TGTGCCAGCAGCTTAGCGGGGGGGGGACAGGGTGCACCACCCCTCCACTTT,CASSLAGGGQGAPPLHF
TRBJ2-5,NA,TRBV18,NA,TGTGCCAGCTCACCCCTCCGTGAGACCCAGTACTTC,CASSPLRETQYF
TRBJ1-5,NA,TRBV28,TRBD1,TGTGCCAGCAGTTTCCGGGAGACAGGGCGGCCGTGGCCCCAGCATTTT,CASSFRETGRPWPQHF
TRBJ2-2,once,TRBV21-1,NA,TGTGCCAGCAATAATTCGAACACCGGGGAGCTGTTTTTT,CASNNSNTGELFF
TRBJ2-3,NA,TRBV5-1,TRBD2,TGCGCCAGCAGCTTGGGGAGCGGGGGAAGCACAGATACGCAGTATTTT,CASSLGSGGSTDTQYF
TRBJ2-3,NA,TRBV19,TRBD1,TGTGCCAGCGCCGACATACAGGGGGCAAAAAAGGATACGCAGTATTTT,CASADIQGAKKDTQYF
TRBJ1-2,NA,TRBV7-9,NA,TGTGCCAGCAGCTTAGCGGACTTGGGACCTAACTATGGCTACACCTTC,CASSLADLGPNYGYTF
TRBJ2-2,NA,TRBV19,NA,TGTGCCAGTCGACTGAACACCGGGGAGCTGTTTTTT,CASRLNTGELFF
TRBJ1-5,few,TRBV27,NA,TGTGCCAGCCGCTGGAGGGAGGATCGGCCCCAGCATTTT,CASRWREDRPQHF
TRBJ2-3,NA,TRBV5-8,NA,TGTGCCAGCAGCTTGGCGATAGATACGCAGTATTTT,CASSLAIDTQYF
TRBJ2-1,NA,TRBV27,NA,TGTGCCAGCAGTTGGGGGAGGTACAATGAGCAGTTCTTC,CASSWGRYNEQFF
TRBJ1-4,once,TRBV4-1,NA,TGCGCCAGCAGCGGACTACAGGATCTGAATGTTAATGAAAAACTGTTTTTT,CASSGLQDLNVNEKLFF
TRBJ1-2,NA,TRBV7-9,NA,TGTGCCAGCAGCTTGAAAGGCCTTAATCGCTACACCTTC,CASSLKGLNRYTF
TRBJ2-5,once,TRBV15,NA,TGTGCCACCAGCAGAGGTCGACAGGGAGGAGAGACCCAGTACTTC,CATSRGRQGGETQYF
TRBJ2-1,NA,TRBV23-1,NA,TGCGCCAGCAGAACCTGGACGGGGAGCTCCTACAATGAGCAGTTCTTC,CASRTWTGSSYNEQFF
TRBJ1-2,NA,TRBV6-5,TRBD1,TGTGCCAGCAGCCCGGGACAGATTGATGGCTACACCTTC,CASSPGQIDGYTF
TRBJ2-7,NA,TRBV5-8,NA,TGTGCCAGCAGCACTCCCCGGGACCGGCTATCCTACGAGCAGTACTTC,CASSTPRDRLSYEQYF
TRBJ1-5,NA,TRBV5-4,NA,TGTGCCAGCAGCTTGTCAGGGCAAGGGCAGCCCCAGCATTTT,CASSLSGQGQPQHF
TRBJ1-2,NA,TRBV7-6,NA,TGTGCCAGCAAGGAGGGAAGCAGTCTCAGCCCCTATGGCTACACCTTC,CASKEGSSLSPYGYTF
TRBJ2-7,few,TRBV5-1,TRBD2,TGCGCCAGCAGCTCCGGGACTAGCTACGAGCAGTACTTC,CASSSGTSYEQYF
TRBJ2-7,NA,TRBV6-5,NA,TGTGCCAGCAGTATGGACGAGGCTCCCTCGTACGAGCAGTACTTC,CASSMDEAPSYEQYF
TRBJ1-5,NA,TRBV6-5,NA,TGTGCCAGCAGTTACCCCGTTAGAGATCAGCCCCAGCATTTT,CASSYPVRDQPQHF
TRBJ2-7,NA,TRBV27,NA,TGTGCCAGCAGCCACCGACTAGCCTACGAGCAGTACTTC,CASSHRLAYEQYF
TRBJ1-1,NA,TRBV28,NA,TGTGCCAGCAGCCCTACATTGAACACTGAAGCTTTCTTT,CASSPTLNTEAFF
TRBJ1-4,NA,TRBV13,NA,TGTGCCAGCAGCCTCGGGACTACTGCAACTAATGAAAAACTGTTTTTT,CASSLGTTATNEKLFF
TRBJ2-7,NA,TRBV28,NA,TGTGCCAGCAGTTTAGTGAACCCCCACGAGCAGTACTTC,CASSLVNPHEQYF
TRBJ2-2,NA,TRBV27,NA,TGTGCCAGCAGTTTCCTCGCGAACACCGGGGAGCTGTTTTTT,CASSFLANTGELFF
TRBJ2-4,NA,TRBV6-7,NA,TGTGCCAGCAGGACCACAAGCGATGGCATTCAGTACTTC,CASRTTSDGIQYF